Below are 3 T cell receptor beta chains sequenced from a single sample in a study of human T cells and chemical hapten exposure. Sample time point: pre-sensitization, week 0. As for treatment: therapeutic diphenylcyclopropenone sensitization with weekly scalp DPC. TCRdb called the RACE reads again in MiXCR, with one record for every CDR3 protein. The sample shows around 380,000 distinct CDR3 sequences, over 5% of them seen only once. Sequencing used whole blood, obtained in connection with sensitization to the hapten diphenylcyclopropenone (DPC). Receptor source: a woman under 30 with alopecia areata. Some clones in this sample may be carry-over from other donors' samples.

The chain combines TRBV6-5 with TRBJ1-5, with a possible D match to TRBD1 (6 bases). Trimming took off 6 bases at V and 5 bases at J, with 14 bases between the two ends. Germline V gene lookup returns CDR1 MNHEY and CDR2 SVGAGI. The CDR3 is 14 residues long. The CDR3 is CASSPGQLHQPQHF. DNA of the CDR3: TGTGCCAGCAGCCCTGGACAGCTACATCAGCCCCAGCATTTT.

In this sample, this clonotype turned up a few times. The chain has TRBV5-1 and TRBJ2-7; D possibly corresponds to TRBD2 (5 bases). Germline V CDR1 and CDR2: SGHRS, YFSETQ. Trimming stripped 2 bases from V and 0 bases from J, with 6 bases between. This CDR3 contains 13 residues. CDR3 nucleotide sequence: TGCGCCAGCAGCTTACGGGGCTCCTACGAGCAGTACTTC. Translation: CASSLRGSYEQYF.

This clonotype was seen many times. The chain employs TRBV5-6 and TRBJ1-3; D gene ambiguous. This CDR3 has 15 amino acids. CDR1 and CDR2 (germline): SGHDT, YYEEEE. The V end lost 0 bases, the J end lost 0 bases, and 7 bases lay between the germline ends. CDR3 amino acids: CASSLDSVSGNTIYF. CDR3 DNA: TGTGCCAGCAGCTTGGATAGCGTCTCTGGAAACACCATATATTTT.